This T cell receptor (beta chain) was sequenced for a study of CD8 T cells in Susac syndrome. Whole-study context: Among the sequenced Susac syndrome patients, about six had active disease while eight or nine were in remission.

In germline, CDR1 is SGHTA, CDR2 FQGTGA. The CDR3 contains 14 residues. With 2 bases clipped from V and 4 bases from J, the junction kept 2 bases outside the gene matches. This clonotype came up a few times. Its antigen is not identified. Findings and caveats of the study: The CD4+ T cell repertoires of Susac syndrome were found to show no clonal expansion.

In contrast to the negatively isolated CD8+ and CD4+ T cells, TEMRA cells were FACS-enriched. It was with random hexamers that about 0.45 to 1 ug RNA was reverse transcribed. The immunoSEQ assay covered 54 Vbeta and 13 Jbeta segments for CDR3. Using its own MiXCR run on the immunoSEQ multiplex PCR reads, TCRdb lists one record per CDR3 protein. The sample carries fewer than 200,000 distinct CDR3 sequences, more than 85% recorded once. The chain couples TRBV7-3 to TRBJ2-1; 7 nucleotides match TRBD2. Sequenced: CD4+ T cells from PBMCs. This TCR was recovered from a human donor with Susac syndrome. The CDR3 DNA reads as TGTGCCAGCAGCTTAGGGGGGGAATACAATGAGCAGTTCTTC. It codes for CASSLGGEYNEQFF.